Listed here are 8 T cell receptor beta chains from one sample, sequenced in a study of cytomegalovirus exposure and HLA in healthy donors. With 60 Vbeta and 13 Jbeta primers, the PCR was carried out. Clones were sequenced by immunoSEQ multiplex PCR, and TCRdb holds only the in-frame ones, with some missing. This table has about 37,000 clones, 70% to 85% appearing once. The sample comprised PBMCs. Source of these receptors: a woman between 18 and 29 years old in good health and CMV-seropositive.

This chain links TRBV7-9 with TRBJ2-5; D ambiguous. Trimming stripped 5 bases from V and 2 bases from J, with 15 bases between. The CDR3 covers 15 residues. Germline V gene lookup returns CDR1 SEHNR and CDR2 FQNEAQ (reference sequence). CDR3 sequence reads: CASSPPWVAQETQYF. The CDR3 bases are TGTGCCAGCAGCCCACCCTGGGTAGCTCAAGAGACCCAGTACTTC.

The gene calls are TRBV11-1 and TRBJ2-7, with TRBD2 as a possible D gene (5 bases). The CDR3 runs to 13 residues. Germline CDR1 reads SGHAT; CDR2 reads FQDESV (reference sequence). Deletions cut 5 bases from V and 3 bases from J, with 11 bases between. The CDR3, as DNA: TGTGCCAGCAGCCGGACGGCGGGCTACGAGCAGTACTTC. Its translation is CASSRTAGYEQYF.

This clone appeared a single time. V is TRBV11-2 and J is TRBJ2-3; D not certain. V dropped 5 bases and J dropped 0 bases, with 12 bases sitting between them. Per germline, CDR1 SGHAT and CDR2 FQNNGV. The CDR3 extends over 15 amino acids. CDR3 residues: CASSPRRTSTDTQYF. The CDR3 bases are TGTGCCAGCAGCCCCCGGAGAACTAGCACAGATACGCAGTATTTT.

This clone was seen just once. The chain joins TRBV6-4 to TRBJ2-3; 7 bases fit TRBD2. Germline V lookup: CDR1 MRHNA, CDR2 SNTAGT. The trim removed 0 bases at V and 5 bases at J, leaving 2 bases unmatched. The CDR3 contains 14 residues. Written as DNA, the CDR3 is TGTGCCAGCAGTGACTCCAGCGGGGTAGATACGCAGTATTTT. Amino acids: CASSDSSGVDTQYF.

In its sample, this clone is medium-sized. The V and J genes are TRBV4-3 and TRBJ2-7, with 10 nucleotides matching TRBD2. Trimming cost V 0 bases and J 5 bases; bases outside gene matches: 7. Germline CDR1 reads LGHNA; CDR2 reads YSLEER. The length of the CDR3 is 16 residues. In nucleotides, the CDR3 is TGCGCCAGCAGCCAAGATCTAGCGGGAGAGGGGGACGAGCAGTACTTC. It translates to CASSQDLAGEGDEQYF.

The rearrangement uses TRBV5-1 and TRBJ2-7, with 7 bases matching TRBD1. After removal of 0 bases from V and 0 bases from J, the junction contained 12 bases not matched to a gene. CDR1 SGHRS and CDR2 YFSETQ come from the germline V gene. The CDR3 is made up of 18 amino acids. CDR3 protein: CASSLGPTRQGSSYEQYF. CDR3 sequence (DNA): TGCGCCAGCAGCTTGGGACCCACCCGACAGGGAAGCTCCTACGAGCAGTACTTC.

The rearrangement joins TRBV28 to TRBJ1-6; D perhaps matches TRBD1 (6 bases). This CDR3 has 14 residues. Trimming stripped 2 bases from V and 7 bases from J, with 9 bases between. CDR1 MDHEN and CDR2 SYDVKM come from the germline V gene. The CDR3 protein is CASSLRGANSPLHF. The CDR3 DNA follows: TGTGCCAGCAGTTTACGGGGGGCAAATTCACCCCTCCACTTT.

The chain uses TRBV9 and TRBJ2-1; 12 bases are shared with TRBD2. Germline lookup yields CDR1 SGDLS and CDR2 YYNGEE. The CDR3 runs 15 residues. V was clipped by 1 base and J by 7 bases; unmatched bases: 3. CDR3 coding DNA: TGTGCCAGCAGCGTATCCCTAGCGGGAGGGAATGAGCAGTTCTTC. Translating gives CASSVSLAGGNEQFF.